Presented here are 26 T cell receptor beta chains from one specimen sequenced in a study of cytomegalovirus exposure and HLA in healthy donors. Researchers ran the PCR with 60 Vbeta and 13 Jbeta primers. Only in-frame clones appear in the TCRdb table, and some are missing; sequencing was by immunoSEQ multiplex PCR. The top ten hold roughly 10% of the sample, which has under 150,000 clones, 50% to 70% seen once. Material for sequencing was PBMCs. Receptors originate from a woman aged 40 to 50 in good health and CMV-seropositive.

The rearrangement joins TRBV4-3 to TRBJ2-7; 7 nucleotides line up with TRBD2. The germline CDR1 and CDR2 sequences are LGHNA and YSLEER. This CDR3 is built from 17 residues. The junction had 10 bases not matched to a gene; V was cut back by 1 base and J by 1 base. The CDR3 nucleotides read TGCGCCAGCAGCCAAGTAAGTCTGCGGGGGACTTCCTACGAGCAGTACTTC. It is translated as CASSQVSLRGTSYEQYF.

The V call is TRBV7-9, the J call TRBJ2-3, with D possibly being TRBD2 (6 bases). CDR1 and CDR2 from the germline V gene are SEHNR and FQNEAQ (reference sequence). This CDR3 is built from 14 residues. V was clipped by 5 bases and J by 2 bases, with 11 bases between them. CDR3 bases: TGTGCCAGCAGCCCCTTAGCGGACACAGATACGCAGTATTTT. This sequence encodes CASSPLADTDTQYF.

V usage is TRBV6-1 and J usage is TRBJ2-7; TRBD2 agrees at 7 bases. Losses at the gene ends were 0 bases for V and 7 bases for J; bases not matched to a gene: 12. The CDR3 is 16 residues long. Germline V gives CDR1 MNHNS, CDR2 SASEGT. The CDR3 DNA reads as TGTGCCAGCAGTGAAGCTTCGGCGGGAGTCCGATCGGAGCAGTACTTC. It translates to CASSEASAGVRSEQYF.

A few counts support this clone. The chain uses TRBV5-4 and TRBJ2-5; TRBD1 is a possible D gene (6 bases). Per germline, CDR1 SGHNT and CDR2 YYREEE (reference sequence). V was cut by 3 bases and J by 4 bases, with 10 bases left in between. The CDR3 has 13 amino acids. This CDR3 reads CASSSGQPETQYF. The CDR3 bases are TGTGCCAGCAGCTCAGGACAGCCAGAGACCCAGTACTTC.

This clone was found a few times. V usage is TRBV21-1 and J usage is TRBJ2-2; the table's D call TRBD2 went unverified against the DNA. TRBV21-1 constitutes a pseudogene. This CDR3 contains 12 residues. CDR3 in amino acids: CASSNRGGELFF. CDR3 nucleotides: TGTGCCAGCAGCAATCGAGGCGGGGAGCTGTTTTTT.

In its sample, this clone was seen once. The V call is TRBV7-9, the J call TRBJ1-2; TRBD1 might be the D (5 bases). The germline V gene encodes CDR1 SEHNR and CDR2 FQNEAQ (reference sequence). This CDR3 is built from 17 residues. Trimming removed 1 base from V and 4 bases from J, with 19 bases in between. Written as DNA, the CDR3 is TGTGCCAGCAGCTTAGTGGTTGTAGAGTCGGGGGTCTATGGCTACACCTTC. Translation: CASSLVVVESGVYGYTF.

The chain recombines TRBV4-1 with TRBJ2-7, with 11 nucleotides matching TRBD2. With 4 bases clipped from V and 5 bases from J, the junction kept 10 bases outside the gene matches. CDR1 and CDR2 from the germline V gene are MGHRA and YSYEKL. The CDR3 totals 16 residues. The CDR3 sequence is CASSPGLAGGTHEQYF. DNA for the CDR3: TGCGCCAGCAGCCCGGGGCTAGCGGGAGGTACCCACGAGCAGTACTTC.

This CDR3 is CASSQGQGADGYTF. In DNA, the CDR3 is TGTGCCAGCAGCCAAGGACAGGGGGCGGATGGCTACACCTTC. The chain recombines TRBV4-2 with TRBJ1-2, with 10 bases that match TRBD1. This CDR3 has 14 residues. The ends lost 1 base at V and 6 bases at J; junction bases unmatched: 2. The germline gives CDR1 LGHNA, CDR2 YNFKEQ.

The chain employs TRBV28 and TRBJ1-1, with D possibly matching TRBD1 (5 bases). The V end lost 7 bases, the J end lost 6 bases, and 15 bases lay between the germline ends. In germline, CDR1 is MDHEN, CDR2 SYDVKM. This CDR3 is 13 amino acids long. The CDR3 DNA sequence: TGTGCCAGCACCTTTTACAGGACCGCTGAAGCTTTCTTT. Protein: CASTFYRTAEAFF.

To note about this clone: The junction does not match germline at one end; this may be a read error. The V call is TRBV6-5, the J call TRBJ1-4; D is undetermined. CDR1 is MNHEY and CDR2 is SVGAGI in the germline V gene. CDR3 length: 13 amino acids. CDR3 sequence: CASSSRTTEKLFF. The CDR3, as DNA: TGTGCCAGCAGTTCACGGACTACTGAAAAACTGTTTTTT.

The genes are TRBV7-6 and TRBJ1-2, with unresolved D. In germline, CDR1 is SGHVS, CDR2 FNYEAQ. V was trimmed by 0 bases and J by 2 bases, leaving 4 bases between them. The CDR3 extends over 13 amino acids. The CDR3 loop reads CASSLARNYGYTF. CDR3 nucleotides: TGTGCCAGCAGCTTAGCTCGGAACTATGGCTACACCTTC.

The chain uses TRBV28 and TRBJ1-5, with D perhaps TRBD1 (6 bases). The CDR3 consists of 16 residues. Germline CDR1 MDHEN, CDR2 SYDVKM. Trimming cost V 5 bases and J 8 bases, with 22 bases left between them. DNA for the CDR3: TGTGCCAGCAGTCCCGGGGGGCCTGTGGAAACAGAGCCCCAGCATTTT. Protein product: CASSPGGPVETEPQHF.

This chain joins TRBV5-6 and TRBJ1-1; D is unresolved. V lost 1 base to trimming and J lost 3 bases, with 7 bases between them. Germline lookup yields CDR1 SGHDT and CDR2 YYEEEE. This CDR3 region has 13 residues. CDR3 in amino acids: CASSLMTDTEAFF. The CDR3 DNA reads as TGTGCCAGCAGCTTGATGACTGACACTGAAGCTTTCTTT.

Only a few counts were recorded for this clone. CDR3 region: CAWQAGVGTYEQYF. The DNA of the CDR3 is TGTGCCTGGCAAGCGGGAGTCGGGACCTACGAGCAGTACTTC. This sequence joins TRBV30 and TRBJ2-7; the match to TRBD2 covers 8 bases. V lost 5 bases, J lost 2 bases, and 8 bases stayed unmatched. Per germline, CDR1 GTSNPN and CDR2 SVGIG (reference sequence). The CDR3 loop spans 14 amino acids. Complete variable domain (other parts from reference TRBV30 and TRBJ2-7): SQTIHQWPATLVQPVGSPLSLECTVEGTSNPNLYWYRQAAGRGLQLLFYSVGIGQISSEVPQNLSASRPQDRQFILSSKKLLLSDSGFYLCAWQAGVGTYEQYFGPGTRLTVT.

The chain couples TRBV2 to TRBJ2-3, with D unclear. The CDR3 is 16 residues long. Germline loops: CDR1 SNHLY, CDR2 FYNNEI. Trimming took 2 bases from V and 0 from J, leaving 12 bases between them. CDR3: CASSELRHISTDTQYF. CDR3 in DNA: TGTGCCAGCAGTGAACTGAGACATATCAGCACAGATACGCAGTATTTT.

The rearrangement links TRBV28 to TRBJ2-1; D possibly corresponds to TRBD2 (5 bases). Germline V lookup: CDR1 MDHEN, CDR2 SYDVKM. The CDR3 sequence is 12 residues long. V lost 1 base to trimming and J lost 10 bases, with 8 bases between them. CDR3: CASSLYSVEQFF. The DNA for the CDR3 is TGTGCCAGCAGTTTATATAGCGTGGAGCAGTTCTTC. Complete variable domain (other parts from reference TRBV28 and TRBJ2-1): DVKVTQSSRYLVKRTGEKVFLECVQDMDHENMFWYRQDPGLGLRLIYFSYDVKMKEKGDIPEGYSVSREKKERFSLILESASTNQTSMYLCASSLYSVEQFFGPGTRLTVL.

CDR3 nucleotide sequence: TGCGCCAGCAGCCAAGAGGCGGCGGGAGTGAACACCGGGGAGCTGTTTTTT. Its protein is CASSQEAAGVNTGELFF. The gene calls are TRBV4-1 and TRBJ2-2; the match to TRBD2 covers 7 bases. This CDR3 region has 17 residues. V gave up 0 bases and J gave up 1 base; unmatched junction bases: 5. Germline V gene sequence: CDR1 MGHRA, CDR2 YSYEKL.

The CDR3 nucleotides are TGTGCCAGCAGCCCTACTTCGGGACAGCACTACGAGCAGTACTTC. It is translated as CASSPTSGQHYEQYF. The chain combines TRBV5-4 with TRBJ2-7, with 7 positions matching TRBD1. Germline V gene sequence: CDR1 SGHNT, CDR2 YYREEE (reference sequence). The CDR3 runs to 15 residues. The J segment lost 3 bases and the V segment lost 4 bases, leaving 10 bases of the junction unmatched.

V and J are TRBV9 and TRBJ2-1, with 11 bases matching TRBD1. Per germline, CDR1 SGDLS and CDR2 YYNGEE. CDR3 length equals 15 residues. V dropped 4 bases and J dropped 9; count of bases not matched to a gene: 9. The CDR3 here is CASSPGDRGVGEQFF. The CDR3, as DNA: TGTGCCAGCAGCCCCGGGGACAGGGGGGTCGGTGAGCAGTTCTTC.

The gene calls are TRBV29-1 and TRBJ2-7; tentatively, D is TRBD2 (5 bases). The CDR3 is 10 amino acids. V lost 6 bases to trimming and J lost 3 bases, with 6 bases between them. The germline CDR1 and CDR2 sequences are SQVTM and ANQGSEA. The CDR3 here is CSVRDYEQYF. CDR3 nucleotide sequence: TGCAGCGTCCGGGACTACGAGCAGTACTTC.

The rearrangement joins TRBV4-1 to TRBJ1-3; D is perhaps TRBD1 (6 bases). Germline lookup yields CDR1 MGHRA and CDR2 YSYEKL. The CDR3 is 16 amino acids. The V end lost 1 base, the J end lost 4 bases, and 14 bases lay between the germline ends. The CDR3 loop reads CASSQGSQQGGNTIYF. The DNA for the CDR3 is TGCGCCAGCAGCCAAGGGTCCCAGCAGGGGGGAAACACCATATATTTT.

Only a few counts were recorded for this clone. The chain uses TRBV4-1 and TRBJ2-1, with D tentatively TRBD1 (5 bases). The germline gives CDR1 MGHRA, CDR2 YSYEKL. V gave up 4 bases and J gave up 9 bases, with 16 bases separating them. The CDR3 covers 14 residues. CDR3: CASSPPLRGGEQFF. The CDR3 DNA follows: TGCGCCAGCAGCCCTCCCCTTAGGGGTGGTGAGCAGTTCTTC.

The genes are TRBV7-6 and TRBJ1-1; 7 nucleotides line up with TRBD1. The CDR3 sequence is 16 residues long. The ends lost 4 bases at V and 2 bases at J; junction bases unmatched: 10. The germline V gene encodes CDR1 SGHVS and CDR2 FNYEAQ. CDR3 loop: CASSSQTGQTNTEAFF. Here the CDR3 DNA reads TGTGCCAGCAGCTCCCAGACAGGGCAGACCAACACTGAAGCTTTCTTT.

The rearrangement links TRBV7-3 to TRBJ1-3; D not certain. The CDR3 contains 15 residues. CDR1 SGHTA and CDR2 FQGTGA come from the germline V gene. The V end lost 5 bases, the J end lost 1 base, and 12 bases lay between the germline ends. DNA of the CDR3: TGTGCCAGCAGCCCAGTGGGAGGGTCTGGAAACACCATATATTTT. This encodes CASSPVGGSGNTIYF. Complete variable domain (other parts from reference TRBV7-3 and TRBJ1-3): GAGVSQTPSNKVTEKGKYVELRCDPISGHTALYWYRQSLGQGPEFLIYFQGTGAADDSGLPNDRFFAVRPEGSVSTLKIQRTERGDSAVYLCASSPVGGSGNTIYFGEGSWLTVV.

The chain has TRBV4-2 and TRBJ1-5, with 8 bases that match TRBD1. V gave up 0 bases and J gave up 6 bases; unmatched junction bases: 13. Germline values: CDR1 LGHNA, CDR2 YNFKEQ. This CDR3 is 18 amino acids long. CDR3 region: CASSQDLRAGGWSQPQHF. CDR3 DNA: TGTGCCAGCAGCCAAGATTTGAGGGCAGGGGGCTGGAGTCAGCCCCAGCATTTT.

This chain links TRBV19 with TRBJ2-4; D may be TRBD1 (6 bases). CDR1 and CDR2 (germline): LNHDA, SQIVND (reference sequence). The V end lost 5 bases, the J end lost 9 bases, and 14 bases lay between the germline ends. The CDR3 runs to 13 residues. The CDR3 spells CASSSTTGGIQYF. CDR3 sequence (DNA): TGTGCCAGTAGTTCGACGACAGGAGGCATTCAGTACTTC.